This T cell receptor beta chain was sequenced during a study of monozygotic twins with inflammatory bowel disease. Note on this clonotype: Its specificity is not known.

Study outcomes and limitations: Healthy twins shared more clonotypes with others than IBD patients, most markedly active ones. IBD-affected twins scored below their healthy co-twins in TCRbeta diversity (inverse Simpson).

Researchers used template switching to add UMIs featuring a 6-nucleotide sample barcode. TCRdb re-called the 5' RACE reads, yielding one record per CDR3 amino acid sequence without DNA. Its table records 150,000 to 200,000 distinct CDR3 sequences. Blood was drawn once per donor, and each sample measured roughly 2.5 ml. The CDR3 runs to 14 residues. The germline V gene encodes CDR1 SGHRS and CDR2 YFSETQ. Sequencing input: blood. The rearrangement uses TRBV5-1 and TRBJ2-1; there is no DNA to check the TCRdb D call of TRBD1. The receptor was derived from a human donor with ulcerative colitis or Crohn's disease, or a healthy co-twin of an affected twin (not recorded which). CDR3 sequence: CASSLGQGVDEQFF.